This T cell receptor beta chain was captured in a study of human T cells and chemical hapten exposure. V lost 2 bases and J lost 4; bases outside the gene matches: 4. This CDR3 is 15 amino acids long. Germline lookup yields CDR1 KGHSH and CDR2 LQKENI. Time point meaning: patch test 1, 2 weeks after DPC sensitization. Regarding treatment: therapeutic diphenylcyclopropenone sensitization with weekly scalp DPC. TCRdb reprocessed the RACE reads via MiXCR and lists one record per CDR3 protein. The sample yields more than 65,000 distinct CDR3 sequences, 6% to 9% seen once. In its sample, this clonotype was seen many times.

J is TRBJ1-1 and V is TRBV18, with 10 bases that match TRBD1. This TCR was sampled from a woman aged 25 to 39 with alopecia areata. Some clones in this sample may be carry-over from other donors' samples. Specimen: whole blood, collected in connection with sensitization to the hapten diphenylcyclopropenone (DPC). CDR3 nucleotide sequence: TGTGCCAGCTCACCAGGGACAGGGGCGACCACTGAAGCTTTCTTT. It yields the protein CASSPGTGATTEAFF.